Below, 28 T cell receptor beta chains from the same sample are listed, as sequenced in a study of cytomegalovirus exposure and HLA in healthy donors. The PCR contained 60 Vbeta and 13 Jbeta primers. Profiling relied on immunoSEQ multiplex PCR, and the TCRdb table lists in-frame clones only, not all of them. The sample has roughly 54,000 clones; the top ten hold about 12%. The sequencing input was PBMCs. All receptors come from a woman in her thirties in good health and CMV-seropositive.

The V gene is TRBV6-1, the J gene TRBJ2-7; 13 bases are a match to TRBD2. The CDR3 runs to 16 residues. V shed 3 bases, J shed 4 bases, and the junction held 6 bases outside the gene matches. Germline V gives CDR1 MNHNS, CDR2 SASEGT. The CDR3 reads CASSDFGTSGVYEQYF. The CDR3 region has the DNA TGTGCCAGCAGTGACTTCGGGACTAGCGGGGTTTACGAGCAGTACTTC.

The V call is TRBV28, the J call TRBJ2-6; TRBD1 matches at 9 bases. There are 18 residues in the CDR3. Trimming at V came to 7 bases and at J to 1 base, leaving 11 bases not matched to a gene. CDR1 is MDHEN and CDR2 is SYDVKM in the germline V gene. This CDR3 is CASTPGTGKRSGANVLTF. CDR3 DNA sequence: TGTGCCAGCACCCCCGGGACAGGGAAAAGATCTGGGGCCAACGTCCTGACTTTC.

The CDR3: CASSGAGTGDEKLFF. The CDR3 nucleotides read TGTGCCAGCAGTGGGGCCGGGACAGGGGATGAAAAACTGTTTTTT. The V and J genes are TRBV6-1 and TRBJ1-4; 10 bases map to TRBD1. The CDR3 contains 15 residues. Per germline, CDR1 MNHNS and CDR2 SASEGT. The ends lost 4 bases at V and 6 bases at J; junction bases unmatched: 5.

The chain combines TRBV29-1 with TRBJ2-3; 11 bases match TRBD1. With 7 bases clipped from V and 2 bases from J, the junction kept 5 bases outside the gene matches. The CDR3 has 14 residues. Germline CDR1 and CDR2: SQVTM and ANQGSEA. CDR3 in DNA: TGCAGCGCCTGGGACAGGGGGTACACAGATACGCAGTATTTT. This translates into CSAWDRGYTDTQYF.

This chain joins TRBV25-1 and TRBJ2-7, with 11 bases matching TRBD2. Losses at the gene ends were 6 bases for V and 7 bases for J; bases not matched to a gene: 8. CDR3 length: 14 amino acids. Per the germline V gene, CDR1 is MGHDK and CDR2 is SYGVNS. The CDR3 protein is CASRPLAGGWEQYF. The CDR3 region has the DNA TGTGCCAGCAGGCCTCTAGCGGGAGGATGGGAGCAGTACTTC.

The rearrangement uses TRBV6-6 and TRBJ2-7; 10 bases map to TRBD2. V lost 2 bases, J lost 3 bases, and 7 bases stayed unmatched. Germline V gene data show CDR1 as MNHNY and CDR2 as SVGAGI (reference sequence). The CDR3 totals 16 residues. CDR3 DNA sequence: TGTGCCAGCAGTTACGCGCTACCTAGCGGGGGCTACGAGCAGTACTTC. Its protein is CASSYALPSGGYEQYF.

V gene TRBV6-1 combines with J gene TRBJ1-2; 11 nucleotides agree with TRBD1. V dropped 4 bases and J dropped 3; count of bases not matched to a gene: 4. The V gene's germline CDR1 is MNHNS and CDR2 SASEGT. This CDR3 contains 15 residues. The CDR3 sequence is CASSVRTGGDYGYTF. The CDR3 DNA sequence: TGTGCCAGCAGTGTTCGGACAGGGGGCGACTATGGCTACACCTTC.

This sequence joins TRBV19 and TRBJ2-1, with 8 bases fitting TRBD2. The CDR3 is 12 residues long. CDR1 is LNHDA, CDR2 SQIVND, per germline (reference sequence). Unmatched junction bases numbered 5, after V lost 8 bases and J lost 8 bases. The DNA of the CDR3 is TGTGCCAGTTCGGGGGGGAGGGATGAGCAGTTCTTC. Amino acids: CASSGGRDEQFF.

This chain connects TRBV14 to TRBJ2-1; 11 bases align to TRBD2. Germline V lookup: CDR1 SGHDN, CDR2 FVKESK. This CDR3 is 19 amino acids long. V shed 3 bases, J shed 8 bases, and the junction held 18 bases outside the gene matches. The CDR3 here is CASSHHLFGLAGGRYEQFF. The CDR3 DNA reads TGTGCCAGCAGCCATCATCTATTCGGGCTAGCGGGAGGAAGATATGAGCAGTTCTTC.

The J gene is TRBJ1-1, the V gene TRBV19, with TRBD1 as a possible D gene (5 bases). The V gene's germline CDR1 is LNHDA and CDR2 SQIVND (reference sequence). Trimming shortened V by 8 bases and J by 0 bases, and 10 bases separated the two germline ends. There are 13 residues in the CDR3. CDR3 residues: CASVDNLNTEAFF. CDR3 DNA: TGTGCCAGTGTGGACAACTTGAACACTGAAGCTTTCTTT.

The genes are TRBV6-5 and TRBJ2-1, with TRBD2 identical over 9 bases. Germline assignment: CDR1 MNHEY and CDR2 SVGAGI. V shed 0 bases, J shed 7 bases, and the junction held 4 bases outside the gene matches. The CDR3 sequence is 15 residues long. This chain's CDR3 is CASSYSSGSMNEQFF. The CDR3 DNA reads TGTGCCAGCAGTTACTCTAGCGGGAGTATGAATGAGCAGTTCTTC.

The chain employs TRBV7-6 and TRBJ1-1, with D perhaps matching TRBD1 (6 bases). Trimming cost V 5 bases and J 3 bases, with 16 bases left between them. CDR3 size: 15 residues. The germline gives CDR1 SGHVS, CDR2 FNYEAQ. This CDR3 reads CASSPPRGGHTEAFF. In DNA, the CDR3 is TGTGCCAGCAGCCCCCCGAGGGGGGGCCACACTGAAGCTTTCTTT.

The chain has TRBV29-1 and TRBJ1-2; D gene ambiguous. This CDR3 region has 11 residues. V was cut by 7 bases and J by 4 bases, with 10 bases left in between. From germline, CDR1 is SQVTM and CDR2 ANQGSEA. CDR3 amino acids: CSAAGLYGYTF. CDR3 sequence (DNA): TGCAGCGCCGCGGGTCTCTATGGCTACACCTTC.

The chain couples TRBV28 to TRBJ1-5; possible D gene TRBD1, 5 bases. Germline V gene sequence: CDR1 MDHEN, CDR2 SYDVKM. V was pared by 6 bases and J by 5 bases, with 14 bases between. The CDR3 spans 14 residues. CDR3 protein: CASSFDSPYQPQHF. The DNA of the CDR3 is TGTGCCAGCAGCTTCGACAGTCCCTATCAGCCCCAGCATTTT.

The CDR3 here is CASSDTGTSGYGTQYF. The CDR3 DNA is TGTGCCAGCAGTGACACCGGGACTAGCGGGTATGGGACCCAGTACTTC. This rearrangement joins TRBV6-1 to TRBJ2-5; TRBD2 matches 12 bases. The V segment lost 3 bases and the J segment 7 bases; nucleotides outside the gene matches: 9. Looked up from germline, CDR1 is MNHNS and CDR2 is SASEGT. The CDR3 has 16 amino acids.

This chain joins TRBV14 and TRBJ1-2; D call uncertain. This CDR3 spans 14 amino acids. Deletions cut 0 bases from V and 0 bases from J, with 5 bases between. CDR1 is SGHDN, CDR2 FVKESK, per germline. The CDR3 bases are TGTGCCAGCAGCCAAGATTTAGCTAACTATGGCTACACCTTC. As protein: CASSQDLANYGYTF.

This chain links TRBV5-6 with TRBJ2-5; TRBD1 is a possible D gene (5 bases). The CDR3 has 16 amino acids. Deletions cut 0 bases from V and 5 bases from J, with 17 bases between. CDR1 is SGHDT, CDR2 YYEEEE, per germline. For the CDR3, the DNA is TGTGCCAGCAGCTTGGTGTGGGGCGAATTGGGGGAGACCCAGTACTTC. Its protein product is CASSLVWGELGETQYF.

This chain uses TRBV30 with TRBJ1-4, with TRBD1 matching over 10 bases. CDR1 and CDR2 from the germline V gene are GTSNPN and SVGIG (reference sequence). V dropped 3 bases and J dropped 8; count of bases not matched to a gene: 9. The CDR3 sequence is 15 residues long. CDR3 region: CAWSAGQGVWEKLFF. In DNA, the CDR3 is TGTGCCTGGAGCGCCGGACAGGGGGTATGGGAAAAACTGTTTTTT.

As to this clone: The junction does not match germline at one end; this may be a read error. The rearrangement links TRBV7-8 to TRBJ2-5; 8 bases are a match to TRBD2. Germline V gives CDR1 SGHVS, CDR2 FQNEAQ. The CDR3 runs to 15 residues. The CDR3 reads CASSLGLEGKENQYF. As DNA, the CDR3 is TGTGCCAGCAGCTTGGGACTAGAGGGAAAAGAGAACCAGTACTTC.

The V and J genes are TRBV6-1 and TRBJ2-7; TRBD2 aligns across 7 bases. The length of the CDR3 is 14 residues. From germline, CDR1 is MNHNS and CDR2 SASEGT. Trimming took 8 bases from V and 0 from J; bases not matched to a gene: 7. Here the CDR3 reads CASQRSGTSYEQYF. The CDR3 coding sequence is TGTGCCAGCCAGAGAAGCGGGACCTCCTACGAGCAGTACTTC.

The chain recombines TRBV14 with TRBJ1-6, with 8 bases aligning to TRBD1. Germline lookup yields CDR1 SGHDN and CDR2 FVKESK. The V gene end was trimmed by 4 bases and the J gene end by 8 bases; junction bases not matched to a gene: 10. CDR3 size: 16 residues. The CDR3, as DNA: TGTGCCAGCAGCCGCACCGCAGGGGGCGTTGATTCACCCCTCCACTTT. It encodes CASSRTAGGVDSPLHF.

The chain couples TRBV7-9 to TRBJ2-7, with TRBD2 matching 9 bases. CDR1 SEHNR and CDR2 FQNEAQ come from the germline V gene (reference sequence). The CDR3 has 15 amino acids. V gave up 5 bases and J gave up 2 bases; unmatched junction bases: 7. In DNA form, the CDR3 reads TGTGCCAGCAGCATGGGAGCGGGGGGTGCCTACGAGCAGTACTTC. Residues: CASSMGAGGAYEQYF.

The rearrangement uses TRBV6-4 and TRBJ1-6; D is perhaps TRBD1 (6 bases). The CDR3 has 13 residues. Trimming removed 5 bases from V and 10 bases from J, with 12 bases in between. In germline, CDR1 is MRHNA, CDR2 SNTAGT. The DNA for the CDR3 is TGTGCCAGCAGTCCCACAGGGACCTCACCCCTCCACTTT. It yields the protein CASSPTGTSPLHF.

This chain uses TRBV5-4 with TRBJ2-5, with D possibly being TRBD1 (6 bases). This CDR3 has 11 residues. The V end was cut by 4 bases, the J end by 5 bases, with 6 bases between. CDR1 and CDR2 (germline): SGHNT, YYREEE (reference sequence). CDR3 region: CASSQGETQYF. Here the CDR3 DNA reads TGTGCCAGCAGCCAGGGGGAGACCCAGTACTTC.

The chain is built from TRBV5-1 and TRBJ2-2; 10 bases map to TRBD2. Per germline, CDR1 SGHRS and CDR2 YFSETQ. CDR3 length: 16 residues. The V segment lost 5 bases and the J segment 4 bases; nucleotides outside the gene matches: 8. CDR3 loop: CASRWASGRPTGELFF. DNA of the CDR3: TGCGCCAGCAGATGGGCTAGCGGGAGACCCACCGGGGAGCTGTTTTTT.

The chain combines TRBV28 with TRBJ2-7, with 8 positions matching TRBD2. CDR1 and CDR2 (germline): MDHEN, SYDVKM. This CDR3 is built from 12 residues. With V trimmed by 7 bases and J by 3 bases, 2 bases remained unmatched. The CDR3, as DNA: TGTGCCAGCATGCTAGCGGGCTACGAGCAGTACTTC. Translation: CASMLAGYEQYF.

The chain carries TRBV5-5 and TRBJ2-7; a possible D gene is TRBD1 (6 bases). V was cut by 4 bases and J by 3 bases, with 17 bases left in between. Germline CDR1 and CDR2: SGHKS and YYEKEE (reference sequence). The CDR3 sequence is 15 residues long. The chain's CDR3 is CASSATEDSLYEQYF. Here the CDR3 DNA reads TGTGCCAGCAGCGCAACCGAGGACAGTCTCTACGAGCAGTACTTC.

The CDR3 loop is CAWSRQGGQETQYF. Written as DNA, the CDR3 is TGTGCCTGGAGTCGGCAGGGCGGCCAAGAGACCCAGTACTTC. The J gene is TRBJ2-5, the V gene TRBV30; possibly TRBD1 for D (5 bases). The germline gives CDR1 GTSNPN, CDR2 SVGIG (reference sequence). The CDR3 is 14 residues long. V was trimmed by 2 bases and J by 1 base, leaving 11 bases between them.